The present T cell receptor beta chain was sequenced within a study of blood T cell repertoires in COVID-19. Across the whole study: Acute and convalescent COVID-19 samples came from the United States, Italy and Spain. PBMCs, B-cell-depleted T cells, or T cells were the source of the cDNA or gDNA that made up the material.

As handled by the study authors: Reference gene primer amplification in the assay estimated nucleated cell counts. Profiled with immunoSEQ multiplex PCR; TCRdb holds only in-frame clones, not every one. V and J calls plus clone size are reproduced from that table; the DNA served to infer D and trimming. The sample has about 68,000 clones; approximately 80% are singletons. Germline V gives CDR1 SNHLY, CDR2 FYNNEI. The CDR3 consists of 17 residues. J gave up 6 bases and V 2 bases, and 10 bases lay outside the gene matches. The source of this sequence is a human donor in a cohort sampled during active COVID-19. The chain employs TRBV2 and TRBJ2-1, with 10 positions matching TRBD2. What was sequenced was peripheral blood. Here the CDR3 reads CASSESPAGGPGNEQFF. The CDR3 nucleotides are TGTGCCAGCAGTGAATCGCCAGCGGGAGGGCCGGGCAATGAGCAGTTCTTC.